This passage covers 25 T cell receptor beta chains from one sample sequenced in a study of cytomegalovirus exposure and HLA in healthy donors. PCR was performed using 60 Vbeta and 13 Jbeta primers. Produced via immunoSEQ multiplex PCR; TCRdb's table is partial and in-frame only. The sample has 50,000 or so clones, around 80% seen once. Input material: PBMCs. The receptors come from a boy younger than 18 in good health and CMV-seropositive.

This clone was seen more than once but under ten times. The chain combines TRBV18 with TRBJ1-2, with D possibly being TRBD1 (5 bases). The CDR3 covers 12 residues. V was clipped by 6 bases and J by 3 bases, with 8 bases between them. Looked up from germline, CDR1 is KGHSH and CDR2 is LQKENI. CDR3 in DNA: TGTGCCAGCTCCCCGACAGACTATGGCTACACCTTC. Protein sequence: CASSPTDYGYTF.

The rearrangement uses TRBV20-1 and TRBJ2-5; D gene unclear. The CDR3 has 11 residues. Germline lookup yields CDR1 DFQATT and CDR2 SNEGSKA (reference sequence). V was cut by 5 bases and J by 3 bases, with 7 bases left in between. The CDR3 loop reads CSAEREETQYF. CDR3 nucleotide sequence: TGCAGTGCTGAGCGAGAAGAGACCCAGTACTTC.

This chain connects TRBV15 to TRBJ2-5; 8 nucleotides match TRBD1. CDR1 LNHNV and CDR2 YYDKDF come from the germline V gene (reference sequence). V trimming: 3 bases; J trimming: 0 bases; junction bases outside the gene matches: 9. CDR3 length equals 17 residues. The CDR3 nucleotides are TGTGCCACCAGCAGCCTCGACAGGGGACGATACCAAGAGACCCAGTACTTC. Residues: CATSSLDRGRYQETQYF.

The V call is TRBV7-3, the J call TRBJ2-2; a possible D gene is TRBD2 (5 bases). Germline V gives CDR1 SGHTA, CDR2 FQGTGA. CDR3 length: 15 residues. The V end lost 4 bases, the J end lost 4 bases, and 13 bases lay between the germline ends. CDR3 DNA: TGTGCCAGCAGCTCGACGACGGGAACCACCGGGGAGCTGTTTTTT. This codes for CASSSTTGTTGELFF.

V gene TRBV5-6 combines with J gene TRBJ2-2; D might be TRBD2 (5 bases). The CDR3 is 17 residues long. Germline CDR1 and CDR2: SGHDT and YYEEEE. The V end was cut by 0 bases, the J end by 2 bases, with 14 bases between. CDR3 DNA: TGTGCCAGCAGCTTGGGTCCCCGAGCGGCTAACACCGGGGAGCTGTTTTTT. Translation: CASSLGPRAANTGELFF.

The chain carries TRBV7-6 and TRBJ1-4; maybe TRBD1 (5 bases). V lost 6 bases and J lost 4, with 15 bases in between. The CDR3 totals 15 residues. The germline V gene encodes CDR1 SGHVS and CDR2 FNYEAQ. CDR3 sequence: CASRQSQGDNEKLFF. The CDR3 nucleotides are TGTGCCAGCAGGCAGTCCCAGGGCGATAATGAAAAACTGTTTTTT.

CDR3 sequence (DNA): TGCGCCAGCAAGCTGCGCGGGGCCAACGTCCTGACTTTC. It encodes CASKLRGANVLTF. V gene TRBV5-1 combines with J gene TRBJ2-6; no clear D. V lost 6 bases and J lost 4, with 8 bases in between. Germline V CDR1 and CDR2: SGHRS, YFSETQ. The CDR3 spans 13 residues.

In this sample, this clone turned up once. One end of the junction varies from germline; a read error may be responsible. The rearrangement joins TRBV7-9 to TRBJ2-7; possible D gene TRBD2, 6 bases. CDR1 SEHNR and CDR2 FQNEAQ come from the germline V gene (reference sequence). This CDR3 is 13 amino acids long. The CDR3 protein is CSSSGRTGNEQYF. For the CDR3, the DNA is TGTTCCAGCAGCGGGCGTACAGGCAACGAGCAGTACTTC.

This CDR3 is CASSFDKGYGAWETQYF. The CDR3 bases are TGCGCCAGCAGCTTTGATAAAGGGTATGGGGCCTGGGAGACCCAGTACTTC. The chain has TRBV5-1 and TRBJ2-5; possible D gene TRBD1, 5 bases. Germline CDR1 and CDR2: SGHRS and YFSETQ. CDR3 length: 17 amino acids. Trimming removed 2 bases from V and 5 bases from J, with 22 bases in between.

Details on this clone: Different DNA sequences within this sample yield the same CDR3. This rearrangement joins TRBV25-1 to TRBJ1-2; D is possibly TRBD1 (6 bases). The length of the CDR3 is 14 residues. Trimming removed 4 bases at V and 4 bases at J, with 13 bases between. Germline V gene data show CDR1 as MGHDK and CDR2 as SYGVNS. CDR3 sequence: CASSARGRRYGYTF. For the CDR3, the DNA is TGTGCCAGCAGTGCCAGGGGCAGACGCTATGGCTACACCTTC.

A few counts support this clone. The gene calls are TRBV10-2 and TRBJ1-3; D may be TRBD1 (5 bases). The germline V gene encodes CDR1 WSHSY and CDR2 SAAADI. The CDR3 is 15 amino acids. V was shortened by 6 bases and J by 0 bases, with 12 bases between the two germline ends. The CDR3 DNA reads as TGCGCCAGCAGGACAGTGAGTAGCTCTGGAAACACCATATATTTT. Its protein product is CASRTVSSSGNTIYF.

The V and J genes are TRBV5-1 and TRBJ2-7; tentative D call: TRBD1 (6 bases). The V gene's germline CDR1 is SGHRS and CDR2 YFSETQ. V was clipped by 4 bases and J by 3 bases, with 11 bases between them. This CDR3 has 13 amino acids. The CDR3, as DNA: TGCGCCAGCAGCCCAGGGGACATCTACGAGCAGTACTTC. Translated, it gives CASSPGDIYEQYF.

The chain is built from TRBV7-2 and TRBJ2-6, with unresolved D. V shed 5 bases and J shed 0 bases, with 17 bases lying between them. Looked up from germline, CDR1 is SGHTA and CDR2 is FQGNSA. The CDR3 sequence is 18 residues long. CDR3 sequence reads: CASSPLLEFSSGANVLTF. The CDR3 DNA sequence: TGTGCCAGCAGCCCTTTGTTAGAGTTCTCCTCTGGGGCCAACGTCCTGACTTTC.

The CDR3 is CASSFTGGPYEQYF. CDR3 in DNA: TGTGCCAGCAGCTTCACGGGGGGGCCCTACGAGCAGTACTTC. The chain employs TRBV7-9 and TRBJ2-7; 8 bases fit TRBD2. This CDR3 has 14 residues. J lost 2 bases, V lost 3 bases, and 3 bases had no gene match. Per the germline V gene, CDR1 is SEHNR and CDR2 is FQNEAQ (reference sequence).

The CDR3 is CASSHAKYRDGANVLTF. The CDR3 nucleotides read TGTGCCAGCAGTCACGCAAAATACAGGGACGGGGCCAACGTCCTGACTTTC. The rearrangement joins TRBV27 to TRBJ2-6; perhaps TRBD1 as D (6 bases). This CDR3 has 17 residues. V lost 5 bases and J 4 bases, leaving 18 bases between the germline ends. The germline V gene has CDR1 MNHEY and CDR2 SMNVEV (reference sequence).

This chain links TRBV27 with TRBJ2-7, with 14 bases aligning to TRBD2. This CDR3 region has 16 residues. Germline V gene lookup returns CDR1 MNHEY and CDR2 SMNVEV (reference sequence). Germline trimming cut 5 bases from V and 4 bases from J; bases unmatched to any gene: 7. The CDR3 bases are TGTGCCAGCAGTCCAGGACTAGCGGGGGGCTCGTACGAGCAGTACTTC. It is translated as CASSPGLAGGSYEQYF.

This chain connects TRBV28 to TRBJ2-5; 7 bases line up with TRBD2. Germline assignment: CDR1 MDHEN and CDR2 SYDVKM. The CDR3 extends over 15 amino acids. The trim removed 6 bases at V and 0 bases at J, leaving 7 bases unmatched. CDR3 sequence reads: CASSKGLNHQETQYF. The DNA for the CDR3 is TGTGCCAGCAGCAAGGGACTAAACCACCAAGAGACCCAGTACTTC.

The DNA of the CDR3 is TGCGCCAGCAGCGTCCGGGGACAGGGGAGGGACGAGCAGTACTTC. Translation: CASSVRGQGRDEQYF. The chain carries TRBV5-1 and TRBJ2-7; 10 positions agree with TRBD1. The CDR3 extends over 15 amino acids. The ends lost 4 bases at V and 5 bases at J; junction bases unmatched: 9. The germline CDR1 and CDR2 sequences are SGHRS and YFSETQ.

Notes on this clone: This same CDR3 is encoded by further DNA sequences in the sample. V gene TRBV6-1 combines with J gene TRBJ1-2, with D uncertain. V was cut by 1 base and J by 8 bases, with 14 bases left in between. The germline V gene has CDR1 MNHNS and CDR2 SASEGT. The CDR3 length is 14 residues. CDR3 nucleotide sequence: TGTGCCAGCAGTGAAGAAGTTGCACTCCCCGGCTACACCTTC. Amino acids: CASSEEVALPGYTF.

This rearrangement joins TRBV5-1 to TRBJ1-4; D unclear. The V end was cut by 4 bases, the J end by 2 bases, with 9 bases between. The CDR3 is 14 residues long. Germline CDR1 is SGHRS and CDR2 is YFSETQ. The CDR3 nucleotides read TGCGCCAGCAGCCTACAGACGACTAATGAAAAACTGTTTTTT. It translates to CASSLQTTNEKLFF.

This clone has a single count. The chain recombines TRBV9 with TRBJ1-2; 10 nucleotides line up with TRBD1. Germline CDR1 SGDLS, CDR2 YYNGEE. The CDR3 is 17 amino acids. Trimming took 3 bases from V and 1 from J; bases not matched to a gene: 9. CDR3 sequence (DNA): TGTGCCAGCAGCGGCGGTCCGGGACAGGGGAATAACTATGGCTACACCTTC. It specifies CASSGGPGQGNNYGYTF.

This rearrangement joins TRBV2 to TRBJ1-6; weak D call: TRBD1 (5 bases). Trimming shortened V by 9 bases and J by 5 bases, and 14 bases separated the two germline ends. The CDR3 sequence is 14 residues long. CDR1 is SNHLY, CDR2 FYNNEI, per germline. The DNA of the CDR3 is TGTGCCAGGTCAGGGCAGGCTGATAATTCACCCCTCCACTTT. Translating gives CARSGQADNSPLHF.

The CDR3 is CASSSLAVSTDTQYF. CDR3 DNA: TGTGCCAGCAGTTCGCTAGCGGTTAGCACAGATACGCAGTATTTT. The rearrangement joins TRBV5-4 to TRBJ2-3; 7 positions match TRBD2. CDR3 length: 15 amino acids. Germline V gives CDR1 SGHNT, CDR2 YYREEE (reference sequence). J lost 0 bases, V lost 5 bases, and 6 bases had no gene match.

This chain uses TRBV25-1 with TRBJ2-2, with D possibly matching TRBD1 (5 bases). There are 14 residues in the CDR3. CDR1 and CDR2 (germline): MGHDK, SYGVNS. The V end was cut by 2 bases, the J end by 4 bases, with 8 bases between. CDR3 bases: TGTGCCAGCAGTGAACAGGGTGCCACCGGGGAGCTGTTTTTT. It encodes CASSEQGATGELFF. The variable domain in full, with the rest retrieved from reference TRBV25-1 and TRBJ2-2, is EADIYQTPRYLVIGTGKKITLECSQTMGHDKMYWYQQDPGMELHLIHYSYGVNSTEKGDLSSESTVSRIRTEHFPLTLESARPSHTSQYLCASSEQGATGELFFGEGSRLTVL.

The J gene is TRBJ2-7, the V gene TRBV29-1, with D hard to call. The V end was cut by 0 bases, the J end by 4 bases, with 7 bases between. The germline CDR1 and CDR2 sequences are SQVTM and ANQGSEA. This CDR3 has 12 amino acids. CDR3 DNA: TGCAGCGTTGAAGAAATCGGTTACGAGCAGTACTTC. Amino acids: CSVEEIGYEQYF.